This T cell receptor (beta chain) was captured in a study of T cells in narcolepsy. On the study more broadly: Donors had narcolepsy type 1 or type 2, or were healthy controls. Whole-study results and caveats: Autoreactive clonotypes reportedly recurred in blood of same and different patients, not controls. Autoreactive HCRT-specific and TRIB2-specific clonotypes were marked in same-patient CSF-versus-blood CD4+ comparisons.

CDR3 length: 14 residues. Between the trimmed V and J ends, which lost 4 bases and 4 bases, there was a span of 8 bases. Per germline, CDR1 MNHNS and CDR2 SASEGT. Sequenced by immunoSEQ multiplex PCR; TCRdb stores in-frame clones only, minus some. Of about 35,000 clones in the sample, about 80% were seen once. By share, this clone ranks as medium-sized. Its target is unknown. What was sequenced was memory (CD45RA-) CD4+ T cells from blood. The source of this sequence is a human donor in good health. The J gene is TRBJ1-6, the V gene TRBV6-1; weak D call: TRBD1 (5 bases). The DNA of the CDR3 is TGTGCCAGCAGTGCGGGGCCGTATAATTCACCCCTCCACTTT. It encodes CASSAGPYNSPLHF.